The 13 T cell receptor beta chains below were found in one sample sequenced in a study of T cells in pancreatic ductal adenocarcinoma. Surgery without prior neoadjuvant therapy was the treatment of the selected pancreatic ductal adenocarcinoma patients. Only in-frame clones appear in the TCRdb table, and some are missing; sequencing was by immunoSEQ multiplex PCR. The table shows over 85,000 clones, with roughly 96% occurring only once. Input material: PBMCs. The receptors derive from a human donor with pancreatic ductal adenocarcinoma.

The V and J genes are TRBV7-6 and TRBJ2-3, with 8 bases aligning to TRBD2. This CDR3 spans 15 amino acids. Germline V gene lookup returns CDR1 SGHVS and CDR2 FNYEAQ. Germline trimming cut 3 bases from V and 2 bases from J; bases unmatched to any gene: 4. The CDR3 bases are TGTGCCAGCAGCTTCTTAGCGGGAAACACAGATACGCAGTATTTT. Its translation is CASSFLAGNTDTQYF.

The J gene is TRBJ2-1, the V gene TRBV11-2; D is possibly TRBD2 (7 bases). Germline CDR1 SGHAT, CDR2 FQNNGV. V was pared by 5 bases and J by 3 bases, with 14 bases between. CDR3 length: 15 residues. The CDR3 spells CASSPRGAGYNEQFF. In DNA form, the CDR3 reads TGTGCCAGCAGCCCCCGGGGGGCAGGCTACAATGAGCAGTTCTTC.

The chain carries TRBV19 and TRBJ2-1; 12 bases align to TRBD2. The V gene's germline CDR1 is LNHDA and CDR2 SQIVND (reference sequence). The CDR3 contains 16 residues. The V gene end was trimmed by 3 bases and the J gene end by 6 bases; junction bases not matched to a gene: 6. In DNA form, the CDR3 reads TGTGCCAGTAGTATGTATGGACTAGCGGGGCCCAATGAGCAGTTCTTC. Its protein product is CASSMYGLAGPNEQFF.

CDR3 loop: CASSRTGAKVDTQYF. In DNA form, the CDR3 reads TGCGCCAGCAGCCGGACAGGGGCGAAAGTAGATACGCAGTATTTT. The chain has TRBV4-1 and TRBJ2-3; 9 bases match TRBD1. CDR1 is MGHRA, CDR2 YSYEKL, per germline. The CDR3 has 15 residues. The ends lost 4 bases at V and 5 bases at J; junction bases unmatched: 7.

The V call is TRBV6-6, the J call TRBJ1-2; TRBD1 is a possible D gene (5 bases). The V and J ends lost 5 bases and 3 bases respectively, with 10 bases between them. The CDR3 is 13 amino acids. CDR1 MNHNY and CDR2 SVGAGI come from the germline V gene (reference sequence). CDR3 protein: CASSPGKDYGYTF. DNA for the CDR3: TGTGCCAGCAGTCCAGGGAAGGACTATGGCTACACCTTC.

This clone occurred once. The V gene is TRBV28, the J gene TRBJ2-7; maybe TRBD1 (6 bases). The CDR3 loop spans 13 amino acids. Germline loops: CDR1 MDHEN, CDR2 SYDVKM. V gave up 6 bases and J gave up 2 bases, with 11 bases separating them. DNA for the CDR3: TGTGCCAGCAGCCCAGCAGGGGCCTACGAGCAGTACTTC. Its protein is CASSPAGAYEQYF.

This chain links TRBV30 with TRBJ1-5; D gene uncertain. The CDR3 is 12 residues long. Germline values: CDR1 GTSNPN, CDR2 SVGIG (reference sequence). Trimming took 3 bases from V and 7 from J, leaving 10 bases between them. CDR3 protein: CAWSGIQQPQHF. The DNA for the CDR3 is TGTGCCTGGAGCGGAATACAGCAGCCCCAGCATTTT. Full variable domain (outside the CDR3, taken from reference TRBV30 and TRBJ1-5): SQTIHQWPATLVQPVGSPLSLECTVEGTSNPNLYWYRQAAGRGLQLLFYSVGIGQISSEVPQNLSASRPQDRQFILSSKKLLLSDSGFYLCAWSGIQQPQHFGDGTRLSIL.

The J gene is TRBJ2-1, the V gene TRBV7-3; 12 bases line up with TRBD2. With V trimmed by 4 bases and J by 3 bases, 10 bases remained unmatched. Germline V gene sequence: CDR1 SGHTA, CDR2 FQGTGA. This CDR3 contains 18 residues. CDR3 nucleotide sequence: TGTGCCAGCAGCTCACGGGACAGGGGACTAGCGGGCTACAATGAGCAGTTCTTC. Its translation is CASSSRDRGLAGYNEQFF.

The CDR3 sequence: CASSPTLLSNEQFF. DNA of the CDR3: TGTGCCAGCAGCCCAACTCTGTTAAGCAATGAGCAGTTCTTC. The chain is built from TRBV7-9 and TRBJ2-1; D remains unclear. This CDR3 comprises 14 residues. Germline V lookup: CDR1 SEHNR, CDR2 FQNEAQ (reference sequence). Trimming stripped 5 bases from V and 6 bases from J, with 14 bases between.

The CDR3 region has the DNA TGCGCCAGCACCTCCTGGCTAGCGGGCACAGATACGCAGTATTTT. Amino acid sequence: CASTSWLAGTDTQYF. The rearrangement joins TRBV5-1 to TRBJ2-3; TRBD2 matches 7 bases. CDR3 length: 15 residues. V gave up 6 bases and J gave up 1 base; unmatched junction bases: 8. The germline V gene has CDR1 SGHRS and CDR2 YFSETQ.

V usage is TRBV28 and J usage is TRBJ2-3; 8 bases align to TRBD1. The germline CDR1 and CDR2 sequences are MDHEN and SYDVKM. The V gene end was trimmed by 3 bases and the J gene end by 8 bases; junction bases not matched to a gene: 7. The CDR3 has 14 residues. The CDR3 reads CASSLDRVIGTQYF. The CDR3 DNA reads as TGTGCCAGCAGTTTGGACAGGGTGATAGGTACGCAGTATTTT.

The count of this clone is one. The rearrangement links TRBV7-9 to TRBJ1-2; 10 bases agree with TRBD1. V was clipped by 5 bases and J by 5 bases; unmatched bases: 5. The CDR3 runs 14 residues. Germline V lookup: CDR1 SEHNR, CDR2 FQNEAQ (reference sequence). In nucleotides, the CDR3 is TGTGCCAGCAGCCCCCGGGACAGGGGATATGGCTACACCTTC. As protein: CASSPRDRGYGYTF. The full variable domain, completed using reference TRBV7-9 and TRBJ1-2, is DTGVSQNPRHKITKRGQNVTFRCDPISEHNRLYWYRQTLGQGPEFLTYFQNEAQLEKSRLLSDRFSAERPKGSFSTLEIQRTEQGDSAMYLCASSPRDRGYGYTFGSGTRLTVV.

V is TRBV29-1 and J is TRBJ2-3, with D unresolved. The CDR3 covers 11 residues. Trimming took 8 bases from V and 2 from J, leaving 8 bases between them. Germline V gene lookup returns CDR1 SQVTM and CDR2 ANQGSEA. The CDR3 nucleotides read TGCAGCTCCTCTTCCACAGATACGCAGTATTTT. It translates to CSSSSTDTQYF.